A selection of T cell receptor beta chains follows, all from one sample in a study of T cell responses to AZD1222 COVID-19 vaccine. Assay used: immunoSEQ multiplex PCR; TCRdb lists only in-frame clones, some missing. The sample shows about 150,000 clones, approximately 92% of them seen only once. Sequenced material: peripheral blood, taken on day 0 of AZD1222 vaccination. These TCRs come from an adult in good health. The CDR3 runs from the conserved cysteine through the conserved F or W. D genes are given only for firm matches. Some rows have no size entry. The others give once, few or many, or a class for an expanded clone.

TRBJ2-2 | NA | NA | 14 | TRBV30 | CAWSVIENTGELFF | TGTGCCTGGAGTGTAATAGAGAACACCGGGGAGCTGTTTTTT
TRBJ2-1 | NA | TRBD1 | 14 | TRBV27 | CASRAGGYYNEQFF | TGTGCCAGCCGAGCAGGGGGCTACTACAATGAGCAGTTCTTC
TRBJ2-3 | NA | NA | 11 | TRBV7-9 | CASSTGLAIVF | TGTGCCAGCAGCACGGGACTCGCCATCGTTTTT
TRBJ2-6 | few | NA | 15 | TRBV7-3 | CASSLISGGANVLTF | TGTGCCAGCAGCTTAATTAGCGGTGGGGCCAACGTCCTGACTTTC
TRBJ2-3 | NA | NA | 14 | TRBV18 | CASSVRASTDTQYF | TGTGCCAGCTCTGTCAGGGCCTCCACAGATACGCAGTATTTT
TRBJ2-7 | few | NA | 14 | TRBV11-2 | CASSSSTRRGEQYF | TGTGCCAGCAGCTCTAGTACTAGACGGGGCGAGCAGTACTTC
TRBJ2-5 | few | NA | 12 | TRBV19 | CASKEGGETQYF | TGTGCCAGTAAAGAAGGGGGAGAGACCCAGTACTTC
TRBJ1-1 | NA | NA | 11 | TRBV18 | CASSPDREAFF | TGTGCCAGCTCACCCGACAGGGAAGCTTTCTTT
TRBJ2-2 | NA | NA | 17 | TRBV14 | CASSRGGGLANTGELFF | TGTGCCAGCAGCCGCGGAGGGGGCTTGGCGAACACCGGGGAGCTGTTTTTT
TRBJ1-1 | NA | NA | 12 | TRBV2 | CASRGVMPEAFF | TGTGCCAGCCGAGGGGTGATGCCTGAAGCTTTCTTT
TRBJ2-7 | NA | TRBD2 | 15 | TRBV6-4 | CASSVEAGGPYEQYF | TGTGCCAGCAGTGTAGAAGCGGGAGGGCCGTACGAGCAGTACTTC
TRBJ2-7 | NA | NA | 14 | TRBV3-1/TRBV3-2 | CASSLEGGSYEQYF | TGTGCCAGCAGCCTAGAAGGGGGCTCCTACGAGCAGTACTTC
TRBJ2-7 | NA | NA | 16 | TRBV5-5 | CASSLESTRGTAEQYF | TGTGCCAGCAGCTTGGAATCGACTAGAGGTACAGCCGAGCAGTACTTC
TRBJ2-7 | NA | NA | 15 | TRBV13 | CASSWVGGPSYEQYF | TGTGCCAGCAGCTGGGTAGGGGGACCATCCTACGAGCAGTACTTC
TRBJ1-6 | once | NA | 16 | TRBV28 | CASSLLGQGNNSPLHF | TGTGCCAGCAGTTTGTTGGGCCAGGGAAATAATTCACCCCTCCACTTT
TRBJ1-1 | NA | NA | 15 | TRBV19 | CASSNRRSMNTEAFF | TGTGCCAGTAGTAATCGCAGATCAATGAACACTGAAGCTTTCTTT
TRBJ1-5 | NA | NA | 13 | TRBV28 | CASRQGLNQPQHF | TGTGCCAGCAGGCAGGGCCTCAATCAGCCCCAGCATTTT
TRBJ1-3 | NA | NA | 15 | TRBV3-1/TRBV3-2 | CASSPRSGSGNTIYF | TGTGCCAGCAGCCCAAGGTCGGGGTCCGGAAACACCATATATTTT
TRBJ2-1 | NA | TRBD1 | 15 | TRBV25-1 | CASSEGGTAYNEQFF | TGTGCCAGCAGTGAAGGTGGGACAGCTTACAATGAGCAGTTCTTC
TRBJ1-1 | NA | TRBD1 | 15 | TRBV25-1 | CASSARDRTYTEAFF | TGTGCCAGCAGTGCGCGGGACAGGACATACACTGAAGCTTTCTTT
TRBJ1-6 | once | NA | 14 | TRBV30 | CAWSVGADNSPLHF | TGTGCCTGGAGTGTCGGGGCAGATAATTCACCCCTCCACTTT
TRBJ2-5 | NA | TRBD2 | 14 | TRBV2 | CASRGTSGEAAQYF | TGTGCCAGCAGGGGAACTAGCGGGGAGGCGGCCCAGTACTTC
TRBJ1-5 | NA | TRBD1 | 16 | TRBV19 | CASSIWTGTVNQPQHF | TGTGCCAGTAGTATTTGGACAGGGACGGTCAATCAGCCCCAGCATTTT
TRBJ1-1 | NA | NA | 13 | TRBV11-1 | CASSLAGGPEAFF | TGTGCCAGCAGCTTAGCGGGAGGACCTGAAGCTTTCTTT
TRBJ1-1 | few | NA | 14 | TRBV14 | CASSPHLMNTEAFF | TGTGCCAGCAGCCCTCACCTTATGAACACTGAAGCTTTCTTT
TRBJ2-7 | NA | TRBD1 | 13 | TRBV5-5 | CASSGDRWAVQYF | TGTGCCAGCAGCGGGGACAGGTGGGCTGTGCAGTACTTC
TRBJ2-5 | NA | TRBD2 | 14 | TRBV7-2 | CASSRGDSGETQYF | TGTGCCAGCAGCCGGGGGGATTCCGGAGAGACCCAGTACTTC
TRBJ1-2 | NA | NA | 14 | TRBV7-8 | CASSLRWGAGGYTF | TGTGCCAGCAGCCTCCGTTGGGGGGCTGGTGGCTACACCTTC